The 24 T cell receptor beta chains below all came from one sample that was sequenced in a study of T cells after yellow fever vaccination. TCRdb passed the 5' RACE reads through MiXCR, listing each CDR3 protein once. This sample has under 150,000 distinct CDR3 sequences, with around 15% found just once. The sample was CD8+ T cells sorted from PBMCs, taken 5 days after the yellow fever booster vaccination. Every receptor here comes from a man aged 18 to 29 who received the YFV17D yellow fever vaccine.

V is TRBV4-1 and J is TRBJ2-2; 9 nucleotides align to TRBD1. CDR1 is MGHRA and CDR2 is YSYEKL in the germline V gene. J gave up 3 bases and V 3 bases, and 5 bases lay outside the gene matches. The CDR3 has 16 amino acids. DNA of the CDR3: TGCGCCAGCAGCCATCCACAGGGGGCGTACACCGGGGAGCTGTTTTTT. Amino acid sequence: CASSHPQGAYTGELFF.

This clonotype was counted a few times. The rearrangement uses TRBV20-1 and TRBJ1-2, with a tentative D call TRBD1 (5 bases). Between the trimmed V and J ends, which lost 5 bases and 7 bases, there was a span of 17 bases. The CDR3 loop spans 13 amino acids. CDR1 and CDR2 (germline): DFQATT, SNEGSKA (reference sequence). The CDR3 DNA reads TGCAGTGCTCGGTCCCAAGGGGATGTTGGCTACACCTTC. Amino acid sequence: CSARSQGDVGYTF.

The chain couples TRBV27 to TRBJ2-7, with 8 nucleotides matching TRBD1. CDR3 size: 14 residues. J gave up 5 bases and V 5 bases, and 8 bases lay outside the gene matches. Germline loops: CDR1 MNHEY, CDR2 SMNVEV (reference sequence). This CDR3 is CASSLHQGADEQYV. The CDR3 DNA sequence: TGTGCCAGCAGTCTACATCAGGGGGCGGACGAGCAGTACGTC.

The chain recombines TRBV4-1 with TRBJ2-2; 8 nucleotides agree with TRBD1. Germline lookup yields CDR1 MGHRA and CDR2 YSYEKL. With V trimmed by 0 bases and J by 4 bases, 4 bases remained unmatched. The CDR3 spans 16 residues. The CDR3 loop is CASSQDQGAITGELFF. As DNA, the CDR3 is TGCGCCAGCAGCCAAGATCAGGGGGCGATCACCGGGGAGCTGTTTTTT.

This chain joins TRBV10-2 and TRBJ2-7; D might be TRBD1 (6 bases). There are 14 residues in the CDR3. Trimming took off 5 bases at V and 3 bases at J, with 14 bases between the two ends. CDR1 and CDR2 from the germline V gene are WSHSY and SAAADI. This CDR3 reads CASSIAGTNYEQYV. The CDR3 nucleotides are TGCGCCAGCAGTATTGCCGGGACAAACTACGAGCAGTACGTC.

Turning to this clonotype: A much larger clone differs by one base, so this may be a read error. This rearrangement joins TRBV12-3 or TRBV12-4 to TRBJ2-6, with D tentatively TRBD1 (5 bases). This CDR3 spans 15 amino acids. The chain's CDR3 is CASSLRVSGANLLTF. DNA of the CDR3: TGTGCCAGCAGTTTAAGAGTCTCTGGGGCCAACCTCCTGACTTTC.

This sequence joins TRBV4-1 and TRBJ2-2; D is perhaps TRBD2 (6 bases). The CDR3 runs to 13 residues. The ends were cut back, 1 base at V and 7 bases at J, with 7 bases in the middle. Germline CDR1 MGHRA, CDR2 YSYEKL. CDR3 DNA sequence: TGCGCCAGCAGCCAAGGGAGGGTCGGGGAGCTGTTTTTT. This translates into CASSQGRVGELFF.

The CDR3 loop is CASSVSEGRGGYTF. For the CDR3, the DNA is TGTGCCAGCAGTGTATCGGAAGGAAGAGGAGGCTACACCTTC. The chain employs TRBV25-1 and TRBJ1-2; D is undetermined. Trimming left V 4 bases short and J 8 bases short, with 17 bases between. Germline V CDR1 and CDR2: MGHDK, SYGVNS. This CDR3 has 14 amino acids.

There are a few counts of this clonotype. The J gene is TRBJ1-6, the V gene TRBV7-2; no firm D call. The CDR3 is 13 amino acids. From germline, CDR1 is SGHTA and CDR2 FQGNSA. V was shortened by 5 bases and J by 10 bases, with 12 bases between the two germline ends. CDR3 bases: TGTGCCAGCAGCGAGGACGTCAGGTCACCCCTCCACTTT. Translating gives CASSEDVRSPLHF.

Only a few counts were recorded for this clonotype. V and J are TRBV3-1 and TRBJ2-3, with 9 bases lining up with TRBD2. Germline V CDR1 and CDR2: LGHDT, YNNKEL (reference sequence). The CDR3 is 19 amino acids. V was clipped by 0 bases and J by 1 base; unmatched bases: 11. CDR3 nucleotides: TGTGCCAGCAGCCAAGATCCCGGGAGCGGGGGGAGCGGCACAGATACGCAGTATTTT. This sequence encodes CASSQDPGSGGSGTDTQYF.

This rearrangement joins TRBV6-2 or TRBV6-3 to TRBJ1-1; 7 bases agree with TRBD1. The CDR3 has 15 residues. CDR1 is MNHEY and CDR2 is SVGEGT in the germline V gene. V lost 2 bases to trimming and J lost 4 bases; unmatched junction nucleotides: 7. CDR3 in DNA: TGTGCCAGCAGTTACGCAACAGGGGTGAGCACTGAAGCTTTCTTT. Translated: CASSYATGVSTEAFF.

The chain has TRBV4-3 and TRBJ2-2; D is undetermined. CDR3 length equals 14 residues. V lost 6 bases and J 1 base, leaving 9 bases between the germline ends. CDR1 LGHNA and CDR2 YSLEER come from the germline V gene. The CDR3 nucleotides are TGCGCCAGCAGTGACGGATTGAACACCGGGGAGCTGTTTTTT. It yields the protein CASSDGLNTGELFF.

This clonotype was recorded many times. The chain carries TRBV7-2 and TRBJ2-2, with unresolved D. CDR3 length equals 16 residues. The germline V gene has CDR1 SGHTA and CDR2 FQGNSA. V lost 3 bases, J lost 6 bases, and 17 bases lay in between. The CDR3 DNA reads TGTGCCAGCAGCTTTTTGTTCCCAGGTTCGGCCGGGGAGCTGTTTTTT. Translated: CASSFLFPGSAGELFF.

The genes are TRBV15 and TRBJ2-5; 13 bases agree with TRBD2. With V trimmed by 1 base and J by 1 base, 3 bases remained unmatched. This CDR3 comprises 17 residues. From germline, CDR1 is LNHNV and CDR2 YYDKDF (reference sequence). CDR3 loop: CATSRGLAGGFQETQYF. CDR3 nucleotides: TGTGCCACCAGCAGAGGACTAGCGGGGGGATTCCAAGAGACCCAGTACTTC.

This clonotype turned up a few times. The chain is built from TRBV11-2 and TRBJ2-1; no reliable D call. CDR3 length: 11 amino acids. The V end lost 5 bases, the J end lost 7 bases, and 6 bases lay between the germline ends. Per germline, CDR1 SGHAT and CDR2 FQNNGV. For the CDR3, the DNA is TGTGCCAGCAGCCTCAATAATGAGCAGTTCTTC. It encodes CASSLNNEQFF.

This chain links TRBV11-2 with TRBJ2-5, with 7 positions matching TRBD2. V lost 4 bases and J lost 5; bases outside the gene matches: 10. This CDR3 region has 15 residues. The germline CDR1 and CDR2 sequences are SGHAT and FQNNGV. The CDR3 spells CASSSLGLEVETQYF. DNA for the CDR3: TGTGCCAGCAGCTCTTTAGGACTAGAGGTGGAGACCCAGTACTTC.

This clonotype was seen at least ten times. The rearrangement uses TRBV29-1 and TRBJ2-1; no clear D. Trimming cost V 2 bases and J 2 bases, with 7 bases left between them. This CDR3 spans 13 amino acids. Looked up from germline, CDR1 is SQVTM and CDR2 is ANQGSEA. This chain's CDR3 is CSVESLTYNEQFF. In DNA form, the CDR3 reads TGCAGCGTTGAAAGCCTAACCTACAATGAGCAGTTCTTC.

This clonotype has more than one count but fewer than ten. CDR3 in DNA: TGTGCCAGTAGTATTACAGGGGGGCGCACCGGGGAGCTGTTTTTT. Its protein product is CASSITGGRTGELFF. The V and J genes are TRBV19 and TRBJ2-2; 8 bases line up with TRBD1. The germline gives CDR1 LNHDA, CDR2 SQIVND (reference sequence). This CDR3 is built from 15 residues. V trimming: 3 bases; J trimming: 4 bases; junction bases outside the gene matches: 4.

This clonotype was observed a handful of times. The gene calls are TRBV20-1 and TRBJ1-2, with D possibly TRBD1 on 5 matching bases. Trimming took 4 bases from V and 6 from J, leaving 18 bases between them. Germline-derived CDR1 and CDR2 are DFQATT and SNEGSKA (reference sequence). CDR3 length: 14 amino acids. The CDR3: CSATHQGIKDGYTF. The CDR3 bases are TGCAGTGCTACCCACCAGGGTATTAAAGATGGCTACACCTTC.

The chain uses TRBV7-3 and TRBJ2-7, with TRBD2 matching over 7 bases. With 2 bases clipped from V and 4 bases from J, the junction kept 20 bases outside the gene matches. The CDR3 has 19 residues. The germline V gene encodes CDR1 SGHTA and CDR2 FQGTGA. This CDR3 is CASSLLLASPYLTCYEQYV. CDR3 DNA sequence: TGTGCCAGCAGCTTATTACTAGCGAGTCCATATTTGACTTGTTACGAGCAGTACGTC.

The chain links TRBV20-1 to TRBJ2-7; weak D call: TRBD2 (6 bases). Germline CDR1 is DFQATT and CDR2 is SNEGSKA (reference sequence). The length of the CDR3 is 13 residues. The ends were cut back, 0 bases at V and 9 bases at J, with 15 bases in the middle. Here the CDR3 reads CSARDGGSPGQYF. The CDR3 DNA follows: TGCAGTGCTAGAGATGGGGGGAGCCCTGGGCAGTACTTC.

V gene TRBV27 combines with J gene TRBJ2-7, with D maybe TRBD1 (6 bases). V lost 1 base and J 1 base, leaving 11 bases between the germline ends. The germline CDR1 and CDR2 sequences are MNHEY and SMNVEV (reference sequence). The CDR3 length is 15 residues. CDR3 loop: CASSLFMGTSYEQYF. As DNA, the CDR3 is TGTGCCAGCAGTTTATTTATGGGGACATCCTACGAGCAGTACTTC.

The gene calls are TRBV18 and TRBJ2-1; unclear D gene. CDR1 and CDR2 (germline): KGHSH, LQKENI. The CDR3 has 13 amino acids. The V and J ends lost 5 bases and 4 bases respectively, with 9 bases between them. The CDR3 reads CASSSEIYNEQFF. The CDR3 nucleotides are TGTGCCAGCTCATCGGAGATTTACAATGAGCAGTTCTTC.

Here the CDR3 reads CASSIVTGWNGYTF. The CDR3 region has the DNA TGCGCCAGCAGCATAGTGACAGGGTGGAATGGCTACACCTTC. The gene calls are TRBV5-1 and TRBJ1-2; the match to TRBD1 covers 7 bases. The CDR3 is 14 residues long. J lost 6 bases, V lost 4 bases, and 9 bases had no gene match. Germline CDR1 SGHRS, CDR2 YFSETQ.